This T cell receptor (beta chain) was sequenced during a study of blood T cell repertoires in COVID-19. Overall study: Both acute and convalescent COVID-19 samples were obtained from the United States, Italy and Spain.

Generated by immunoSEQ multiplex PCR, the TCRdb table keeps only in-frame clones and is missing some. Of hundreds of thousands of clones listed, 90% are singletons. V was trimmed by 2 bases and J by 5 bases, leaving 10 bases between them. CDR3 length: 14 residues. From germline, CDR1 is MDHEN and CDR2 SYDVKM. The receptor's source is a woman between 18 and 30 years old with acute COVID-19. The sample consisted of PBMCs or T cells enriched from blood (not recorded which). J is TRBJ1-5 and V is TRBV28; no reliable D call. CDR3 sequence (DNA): TGTGCCAGCAGTTTAATTCGGCGGGATCAGCCCCAGCATTTT. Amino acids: CASSLIRRDQPQHF.